The clone carrying this T cell receptor (beta chain) was picked up one time. Its antigen is still unknown. These data are taken from a study of T cell responses to AZD1222 COVID-19 vaccine. Clones were sequenced by immunoSEQ multiplex PCR, and TCRdb holds only the in-frame ones, with some missing. The data show some 180,000 clones, around nine tenths seen once. Broader study findings: Baseline testing showed seropositivity in only a handful of AZD1222 recipients.

The CDR3 runs to 17 residues. V trimming: 5 bases; J trimming: 5 bases; junction bases outside the gene matches: 12. Germline V gives CDR1 LNHDA, CDR2 SQIVND (reference sequence). The chain couples TRBV19 to TRBJ1-5, with 10 positions matching TRBD1. The material was peripheral blood, obtained 28 days after the second dose of the MenACWY control vaccine. The origin of this receptor is an adult who received the MenACWY meningococcal vaccine as a control. This chain's CDR3 is CASSESGTGAFHQPQHF. The CDR3 nucleotides read TGTGCCAGTAGTGAATCCGGGACAGGGGCCTTTCATCAGCCCCAGCATTTT.